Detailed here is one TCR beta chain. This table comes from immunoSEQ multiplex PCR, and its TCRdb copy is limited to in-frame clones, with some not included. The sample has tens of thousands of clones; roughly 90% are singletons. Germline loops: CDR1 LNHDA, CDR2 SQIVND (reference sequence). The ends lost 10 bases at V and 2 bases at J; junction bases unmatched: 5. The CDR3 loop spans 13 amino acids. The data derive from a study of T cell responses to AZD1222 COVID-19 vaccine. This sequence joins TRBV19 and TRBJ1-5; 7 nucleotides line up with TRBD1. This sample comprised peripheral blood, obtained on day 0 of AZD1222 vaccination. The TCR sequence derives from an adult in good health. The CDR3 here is CATRTGGNQPQHF. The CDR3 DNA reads TGTGCCACCCGGACAGGTGGCAATCAGCCCCAGCATTTT.